This T cell receptor beta chain stems from a study of OX40 agonist ivuxolimab in advanced cancers. Study-level points and caveats: Certain nonresponders additionally had low normalized T-cell clonal expansion. In CD8+ T cells, expanded clones were on average more numerous than in CD4+. The study observed clonal expansion of CD4+ and CD8+ blood T cells by week 6 at 0.1 to 3.0 mg/kg.

As regards this clone: Its antigen is unidentified.

Using immunoSEQ multiplex PCR, the repertoire was profiled, and TCRdb retains in-frame clones only, with some absent. The sample shows about 100,000 clones, approximately 90% of them seen only once. With 4 bases removed from V and 4 bases from J, the gap between germline ends came to 13 bases. This CDR3 has 15 residues. Germline V CDR1 and CDR2: LGHNA, YNFKEQ. Any history of autoimmune disease or systemic immunosuppression disqualified patients. The sequence was collected from an adult with an advanced solid tumor such as melanoma, head and neck, liver or kidney cancer. Sample: CD4+ or CD8+ T cells sorted from blood, taken in a trial of the OX40 agonist ivuxolimab. This chain links TRBV4-2 with TRBJ2-2; tentative D call: TRBD1 (6 bases). DNA of the CDR3: TGTGCCAGCAGCCCAGGCAACAGGGCCACCGGGGAGCTGTTTTTT. This gives the protein CASSPGNRATGELFF.